The entry below describes one T cell receptor beta chain. Its antigen is not identified. The data were obtained in a study of vaccination and CD4 T cells after COVID-19. Study context: Nasal swab PCR detected SARS-CoV-2 in convalescent patients; fewer than 10 had mild disease, one severe. Overlapping SARS-CoV-2, HCoV-NL63, HCoV-OC43 and HCoV-229E spike peptides stimulated the cells. Post-COVID specimens were obtained a median 101 days after diagnosis (range 35 to 161).

Sequencing of the DNA from cultured CD4+ T cells was carried out with the Oncomine TCR Beta short-read assay. TCRdb ran MiXCR on the PCR reads and lists one entry per CDR3 protein. The top ten clones hold roughly 10% of a sample with about 20,000 distinct CDR3 sequences, approximately 53% of them seen once. This CDR3 spans 12 amino acids. V lost 11 bases to trimming and J lost 5 bases, with 16 bases between them. Germline CDR1 and CDR2: SEHNR and FQNEAQ (reference sequence). Stated treatment: approximately nine-day PBMC culture with coronavirus spike peptide pools or control peptides (ViraFEST assay). Under the ViraFEST approach, antigen-specific T cells were expanded with peptide pools and TCRs subsequently sequenced.

The source is a human donor who had recovered from COVID-19. The sequenced sample consisted of CD4+ T cells from blood, cultured in vitro. The chain recombines TRBV7-9 with TRBJ2-7, with D hard to call. The CDR3 reads CAAQTGTDEQYF. The DNA of the CDR3 is TGTGCCGCCCAGACTGGTACCGACGAGCAGTACTTC. The full variable domain, in which reference TRBV7-9 and TRBJ2-7 provide the parts outside the CDR3, is DTGVSQNPRHKITKRGQNVTFRCDPISEHNRLYWYRQTLGQGPEFLTYFQNEAQLEKSRLLSDRFSAERPKGSFSTLEIQRTEQGDSAMYLCAAQTGTDEQYFGPGTRLTVT.